This section outlines one TCR beta chain sequence together with its context. The antigen remains unidentified. The V segment lost 3 bases and the J segment 1 base; nucleotides outside the gene matches: 5. The CDR3 is made up of 14 amino acids. CDR1 DFQATT and CDR2 SNEGSKA come from the germline V gene (reference sequence). Each CDR3 protein is one row after TCRdb ran MiXCR on the reads. The repertoire holds about 900,000 distinct CDR3 sequences, with approximately 32% as singletons. These data are taken from a study of T cell repertoires in cytomegalovirus infection. For the study at large: An indication of both CMV infection and matching HLA type came from public TCR beta signatures.

Specimen: cultured CD8+ T cells from PBMCs, collected from culture after CMV antigen stimulation. The TCR was taken from a human donor in good health (CMV status not recorded). Some clones in this sample may be carry-over from other donors' samples. The J gene is TRBJ1-1, the V gene TRBV20-1, with TRBD1 matching over 7 bases. CDR3 amino acids: CSASKGQPNTEAFF. The CDR3 region has the DNA TGCAGTGCTAGTAAGGGACAGCCGAACACTGAAGCTTTCTTT.